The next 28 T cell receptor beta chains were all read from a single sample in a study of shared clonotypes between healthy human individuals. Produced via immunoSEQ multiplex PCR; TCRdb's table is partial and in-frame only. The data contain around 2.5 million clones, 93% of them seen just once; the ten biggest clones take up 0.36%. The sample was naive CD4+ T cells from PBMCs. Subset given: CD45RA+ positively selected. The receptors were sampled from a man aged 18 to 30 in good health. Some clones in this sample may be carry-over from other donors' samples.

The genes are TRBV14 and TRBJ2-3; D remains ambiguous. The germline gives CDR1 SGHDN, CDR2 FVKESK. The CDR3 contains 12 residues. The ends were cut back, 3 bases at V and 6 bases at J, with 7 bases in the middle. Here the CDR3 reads CASSQTFDTQYF. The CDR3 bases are TGTGCCAGCAGCCAGACTTTTGATACGCAGTATTTT.

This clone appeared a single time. The CDR3 DNA follows: TGTGCCAGTAGTACGACAGGGCCGTTATTTAGGTTGAACACTGAAGCTTTCTTT. It codes for CASSTTGPLFRLNTEAFF. The rearrangement joins TRBV19 to TRBJ1-1; 7 bases line up with TRBD1. The germline CDR1 and CDR2 sequences are LNHDA and SQIVND (reference sequence). This CDR3 is built from 18 residues. The ends lost 4 bases at V and 0 bases at J; junction bases unmatched: 14.

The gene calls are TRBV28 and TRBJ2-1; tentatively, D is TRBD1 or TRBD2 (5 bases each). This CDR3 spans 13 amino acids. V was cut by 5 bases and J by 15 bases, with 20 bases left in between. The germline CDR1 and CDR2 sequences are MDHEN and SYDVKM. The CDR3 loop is CASSPTLGDRPFF. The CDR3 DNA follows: TGTGCCAGCAGTCCTACTCTAGGGGACCGCCCGTTCTTC.

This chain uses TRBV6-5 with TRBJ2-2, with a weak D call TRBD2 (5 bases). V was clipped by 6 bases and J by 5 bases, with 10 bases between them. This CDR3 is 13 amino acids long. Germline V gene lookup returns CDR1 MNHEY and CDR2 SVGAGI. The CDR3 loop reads CASSRGDTGELFF. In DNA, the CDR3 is TGTGCCAGCAGCCGGGGTGATACCGGGGAGCTGTTTTTT.

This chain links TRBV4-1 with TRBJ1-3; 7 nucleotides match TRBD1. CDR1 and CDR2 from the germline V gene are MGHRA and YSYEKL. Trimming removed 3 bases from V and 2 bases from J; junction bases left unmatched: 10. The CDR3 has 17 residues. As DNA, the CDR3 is TGCGCCAGCAGCCATGGTACCCTGACAGGGCCTGGAAACACCATATATTTT. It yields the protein CASSHGTLTGPGNTIYF.

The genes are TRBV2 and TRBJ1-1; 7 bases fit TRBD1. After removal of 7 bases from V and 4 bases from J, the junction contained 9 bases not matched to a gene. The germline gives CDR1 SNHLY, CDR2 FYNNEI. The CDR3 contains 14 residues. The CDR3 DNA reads TGTGCCAGCATCAGACAGGGTGTAGGCACTGAAGCTTTCTTT. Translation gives CASIRQGVGTEAFF. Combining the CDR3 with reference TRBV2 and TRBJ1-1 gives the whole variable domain EPEVTQTPSHQVTQMGQEVILRCVPISNHLYFYWYRQILGQKVEFLVSFYNNEISEKSEIFDDQFSVERPDGSNFTLKIRSTKLEDSAMYFCASIRQGVGTEAFFGQGTRLTVV.

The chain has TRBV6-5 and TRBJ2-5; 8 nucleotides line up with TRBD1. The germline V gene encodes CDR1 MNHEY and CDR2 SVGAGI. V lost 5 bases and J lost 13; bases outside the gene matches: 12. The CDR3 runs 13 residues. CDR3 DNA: TGTGCCAGCAGTCCCACCGGGACAGGAGCCCCGTACTTC. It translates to CASSPTGTGAPYF.

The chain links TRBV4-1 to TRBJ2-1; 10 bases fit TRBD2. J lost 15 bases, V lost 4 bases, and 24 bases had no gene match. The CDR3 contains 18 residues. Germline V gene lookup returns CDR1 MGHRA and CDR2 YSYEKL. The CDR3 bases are TGCGCCAGCAGCCTTGGATGGGGAGAGACTAGCGGGCCGGAAGACCTGTTCTTC. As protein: CASSLGWGETSGPEDLFF.

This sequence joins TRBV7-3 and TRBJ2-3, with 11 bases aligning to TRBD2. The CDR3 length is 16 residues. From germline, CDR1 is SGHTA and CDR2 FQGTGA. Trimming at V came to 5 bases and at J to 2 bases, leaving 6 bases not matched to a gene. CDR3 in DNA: TGTGCCAGCAGCGCCGGGACTAGCGGTTACACAGATACGCAGTATTTT. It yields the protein CASSAGTSGYTDTQYF.

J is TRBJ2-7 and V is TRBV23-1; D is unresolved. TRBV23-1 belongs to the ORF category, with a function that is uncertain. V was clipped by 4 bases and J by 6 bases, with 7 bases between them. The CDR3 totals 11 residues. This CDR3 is CASSRLGEQYF. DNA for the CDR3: TGCGCCAGCAGTCGTCTCGGCGAGCAGTACTTC.

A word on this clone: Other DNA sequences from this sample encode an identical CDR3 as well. The CDR3 nucleotides read TGTGCCAGCAGTCGGACAGACGGAAACACCATATATTTT. Encoded protein: CASSRTDGNTIYF. The chain is built from TRBV27 and TRBJ1-3; tentative D call: TRBD1 (6 bases). There are 13 residues in the CDR3. Trimming took 5 bases from V and 4 from J, leaving 9 bases between them. CDR1 and CDR2 (germline): MNHEY, SMNVEV (reference sequence).

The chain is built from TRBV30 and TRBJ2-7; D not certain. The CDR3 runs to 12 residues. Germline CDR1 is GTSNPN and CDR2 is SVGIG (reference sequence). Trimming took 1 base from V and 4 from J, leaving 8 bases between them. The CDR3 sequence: CAWSATPYEQYF. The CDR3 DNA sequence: TGTGCCTGGAGTGCTACTCCTTACGAGCAGTACTTC. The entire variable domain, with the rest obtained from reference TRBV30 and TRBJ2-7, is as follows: SQTIHQWPATLVQPVGSPLSLECTVEGTSNPNLYWYRQAAGRGLQLLFYSVGIGQISSEVPQNLSASRPQDRQFILSSKKLLLSDSGFYLCAWSATPYEQYFGPGTRLTVT.

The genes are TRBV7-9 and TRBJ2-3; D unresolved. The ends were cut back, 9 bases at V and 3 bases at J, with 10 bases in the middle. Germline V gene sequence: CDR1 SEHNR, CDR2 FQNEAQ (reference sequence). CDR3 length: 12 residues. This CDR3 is CASAQMTDTQYF. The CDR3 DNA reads TGTGCCAGTGCCCAGATGACAGATACGCAGTATTTT.

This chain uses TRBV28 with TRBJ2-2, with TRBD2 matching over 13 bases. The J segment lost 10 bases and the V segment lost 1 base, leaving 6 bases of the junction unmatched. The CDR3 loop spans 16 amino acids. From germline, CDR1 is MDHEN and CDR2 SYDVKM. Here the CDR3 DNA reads TGTGCCAGCAGTTTATCGACTAGCGGGAGGTTCCCGGAGCTGTTTTTT. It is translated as CASSLSTSGRFPELFF.

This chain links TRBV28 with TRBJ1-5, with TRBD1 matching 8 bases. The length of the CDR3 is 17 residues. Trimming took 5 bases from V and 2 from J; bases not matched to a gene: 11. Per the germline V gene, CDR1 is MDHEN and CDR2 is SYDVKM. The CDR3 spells CASSPTLQGVGNQPQHF. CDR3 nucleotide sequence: TGTGCCAGCAGTCCAACCCTACAGGGGGTAGGCAATCAGCCCCAGCATTTT.

The CDR3 region is CASSVDRDWANVLTF. CDR3 coding DNA: TGTGCCAGCAGCGTAGACAGGGACTGGGCCAACGTCCTGACTTTC. V gene TRBV9 combines with J gene TRBJ2-6; either TRBD1 or TRBD2 may supply D (6 bases each). V dropped 0 bases and J dropped 5 bases, with 9 bases sitting between them. This CDR3 comprises 15 residues. The germline CDR1 and CDR2 sequences are SGDLS and YYNGEE.

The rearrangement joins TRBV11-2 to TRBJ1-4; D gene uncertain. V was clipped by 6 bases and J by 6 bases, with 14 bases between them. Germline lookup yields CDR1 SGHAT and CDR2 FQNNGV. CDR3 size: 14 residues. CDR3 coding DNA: TGTGCCAGCAGTAGGGCATGGTCGGATGAAAAACTGTTTTTT. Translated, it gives CASSRAWSDEKLFF.

The CDR3, as DNA: TGTGCCAGCTCACCCCGTTACGAGCAGTACTTC. Protein: CASSPRYEQYF. V is TRBV18 and J is TRBJ2-7; D remains ambiguous. Per the germline V gene, CDR1 is KGHSH and CDR2 is LQKENI. This CDR3 spans 11 amino acids. The V end was cut by 3 bases, the J end by 4 bases, with 4 bases between.

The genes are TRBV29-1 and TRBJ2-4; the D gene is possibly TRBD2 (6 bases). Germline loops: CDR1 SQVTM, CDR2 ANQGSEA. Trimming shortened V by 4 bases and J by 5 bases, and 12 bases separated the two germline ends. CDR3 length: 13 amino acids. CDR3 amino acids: CSVAREVENIQYF. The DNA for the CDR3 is TGCAGCGTTGCAAGGGAGGTAGAAAACATTCAGTACTTC.

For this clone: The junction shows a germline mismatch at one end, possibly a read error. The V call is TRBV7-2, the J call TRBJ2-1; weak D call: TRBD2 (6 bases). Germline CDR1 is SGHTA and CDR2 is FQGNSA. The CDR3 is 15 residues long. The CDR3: CASSIAVSSYNEQFF. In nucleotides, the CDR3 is TGTGCCAGCAGCATAGCGGTTTCATCCTACAATGAGCAGTTCTTC.

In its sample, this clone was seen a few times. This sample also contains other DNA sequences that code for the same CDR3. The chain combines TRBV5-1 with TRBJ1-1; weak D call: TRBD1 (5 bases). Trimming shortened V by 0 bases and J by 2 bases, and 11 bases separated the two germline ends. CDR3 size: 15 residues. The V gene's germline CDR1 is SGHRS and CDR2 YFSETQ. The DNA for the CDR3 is TGCGCCAGCAGCTTGGAACCCGGGACCAACACTGAAGCTTTCTTT. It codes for CASSLEPGTNTEAFF.

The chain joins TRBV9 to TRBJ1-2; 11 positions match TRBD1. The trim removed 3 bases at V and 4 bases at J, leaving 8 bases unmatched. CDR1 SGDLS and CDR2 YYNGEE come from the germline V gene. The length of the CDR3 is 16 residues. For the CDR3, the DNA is TGTGCCAGCAGCGATCCCGGGACAGGGGGGGTCTATGGCTACACCTTC. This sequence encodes CASSDPGTGGVYGYTF. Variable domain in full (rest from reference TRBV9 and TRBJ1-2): DSGVTQTPKHLITATGQRVTLRCSPRSGDLSVYWYQQSLDQGLQFLIQYYNGEERAKGNILERFSAQQFPDLHSELNLSSLELGDSALYFCASSDPGTGGVYGYTFGSGTRLTVV.

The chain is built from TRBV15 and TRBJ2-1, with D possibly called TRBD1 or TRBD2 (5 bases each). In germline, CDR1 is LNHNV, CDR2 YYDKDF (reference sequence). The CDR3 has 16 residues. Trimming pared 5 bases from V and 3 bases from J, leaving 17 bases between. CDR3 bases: TGTGCCACCAGCGTACGGGACGGACGATACTACAATGAGCAGTTCTTC. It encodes CATSVRDGRYYNEQFF.

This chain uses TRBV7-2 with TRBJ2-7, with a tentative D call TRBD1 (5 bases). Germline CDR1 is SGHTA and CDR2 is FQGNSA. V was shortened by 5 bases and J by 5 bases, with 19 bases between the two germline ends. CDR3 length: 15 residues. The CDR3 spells CASSRPLGALDEQYF. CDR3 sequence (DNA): TGTGCCAGCAGCCGCCCCTTAGGGGCCCTGGACGAGCAGTACTTC.

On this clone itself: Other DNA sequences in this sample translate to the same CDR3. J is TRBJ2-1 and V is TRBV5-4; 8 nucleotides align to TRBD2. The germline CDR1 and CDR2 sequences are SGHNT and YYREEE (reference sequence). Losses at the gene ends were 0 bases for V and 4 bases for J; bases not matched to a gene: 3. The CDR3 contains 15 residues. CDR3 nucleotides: TGTGCCAGCAGCTTGGGTTCTAGCGGGTACAATGAGCAGTTCTTC. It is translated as CASSLGSSGYNEQFF.

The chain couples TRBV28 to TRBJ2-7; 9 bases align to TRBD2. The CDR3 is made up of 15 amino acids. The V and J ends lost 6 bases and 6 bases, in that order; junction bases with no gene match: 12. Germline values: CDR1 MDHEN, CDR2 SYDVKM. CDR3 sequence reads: CASSIPQAGGFEQYF. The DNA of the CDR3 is TGTGCCAGCAGCATACCTCAAGCGGGGGGTTTCGAGCAGTACTTC. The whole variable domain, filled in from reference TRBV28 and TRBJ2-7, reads DVKVTQSSRYLVKRTGEKVFLECVQDMDHENMFWYRQDPGLGLRLIYFSYDVKMKEKGDIPEGYSVSREKKERFSLILESASTNQTSMYLCASSIPQAGGFEQYFGPGTRLTVT.

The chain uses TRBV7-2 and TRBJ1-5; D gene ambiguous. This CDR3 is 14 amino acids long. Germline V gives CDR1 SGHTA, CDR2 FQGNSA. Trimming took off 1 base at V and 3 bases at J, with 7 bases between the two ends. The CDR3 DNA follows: TGTGCCAGCAGCTTAGGGTCAGTCAATCAGCCCCAGCATTTT. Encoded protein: CASSLGSVNQPQHF.

In DNA, the CDR3 is TGTGCCAGCAGTTTTTTAGCCGATGGCCAGGCAAAGGCCACTAATGAAAAACTGTTTTTT. This codes for CASSFLADGQAKATNEKLFF. This chain links TRBV28 with TRBJ1-4; no firm D call. V gave up 3 bases and J gave up 2 bases, with 25 bases separating them. CDR3 length equals 20 residues. The germline V gene encodes CDR1 MDHEN and CDR2 SYDVKM.